The 9 T cell receptor beta chains reported below all come from one sample, sequenced in a study of T cell repertoires in cytomegalovirus infection. TCRdb analysed the reads with MiXCR anew, one entry per CDR3 protein. The sample holds just over 450,000 distinct CDR3 sequences, approximately 40% seen once. These TCRs are of unknown antigen specificity. Sample: cultured PBMCs, taken from culture after CMV antigen stimulation. These receptors were obtained from a human donor in good health (CMV status not recorded). Some clones in this sample may be carry-over from other donors' samples.

This clonotype has only a few counts. This rearrangement joins TRBV7-7 to TRBJ2-1; 9 bases match TRBD1. V was pared by 1 base and J by 8 bases, with 0 bases of the junction left unmatched. The germline V gene encodes CDR1 SSHAT and CDR2 FNYEAQ (reference sequence). CDR3 length equals 13 residues. CDR3 DNA: TGTGCCAGCAGCTTAGGACAGGGGGATGAGCAGTTCTTC. The encoded protein is CASSLGQGDEQFF.

This chain connects TRBV7-9 to TRBJ2-7; 7 nucleotides match TRBD1. This CDR3 spans 15 amino acids. J lost 5 bases, V lost 5 bases, and 12 bases had no gene match. Germline V CDR1 and CDR2: SEHNR, FQNEAQ (reference sequence). CDR3: CASSNRQGPINEQYF. The CDR3 DNA reads as TGTGCCAGCAGCAACCGACAGGGTCCTATAAACGAGCAGTACTTC.

The gene calls are TRBV10-3 and TRBJ2-7, with 8 bases lining up with TRBD1. The ends lost 4 bases at V and 4 bases at J; junction bases unmatched: 9. Germline V gene data show CDR1 as ENHRY and CDR2 as SYGVKD. The CDR3 extends over 15 amino acids. CDR3 protein: CAISGTGTGIYEQYF. CDR3 coding DNA: TGTGCCATCAGTGGAACCGGGACAGGAATTTACGAGCAGTACTTC.

The V call is TRBV12-3 or TRBV12-4, the J call TRBJ2-1; D possibly matches TRBD1 or TRBD2 (5 bases each). The CDR3 runs to 13 residues. Trimming left V 3 bases short and J 9 bases short, with 12 bases between. The CDR3 sequence: CASSLGPGGEQFF. CDR3 nucleotide sequence: TGTGCCAGCAGTTTGGGACCGGGCGGTGAGCAGTTCTTC.

This chain connects TRBV2 to TRBJ2-1; TRBD2 matches at 9 bases. V lost 5 bases, J lost 8 bases, and 13 bases stayed unmatched. Germline CDR1 and CDR2: SNHLY and FYNNEI. This CDR3 is 16 amino acids long. The CDR3 DNA reads as TGTGCCAGCAGTCTCTTAGCGGGAGTCAAGTCGTATGAGCAGTTCTTC. This sequence encodes CASSLLAGVKSYEQFF.

The V gene is TRBV7-9, the J gene TRBJ2-5, with unresolved D. The V gene lost 2 bases and the J gene lost 2 bases, with 12 bases spanning the gap. The CDR3 totals 15 residues. In germline, CDR1 is SEHNR, CDR2 FQNEAQ (reference sequence). The CDR3 bases are TGTGCCAGCAGCTTACCCTGGATAGAGCAAGAGACCCAGTACTTC. This translates into CASSLPWIEQETQYF.

In its sample, this clonotype was seen once. The gene calls are TRBV7-3 and TRBJ1-5; D is unresolved. The germline gives CDR1 SGHTA, CDR2 FQGTGA. V dropped 5 bases and J dropped 0 bases, with 8 bases sitting between them. CDR3 length: 14 amino acids. For the CDR3, the DNA is TGTGCCAGCAGCGAGGACGGTAGCAATCAGCCCCAGCATTTT. Amino acid sequence: CASSEDGSNQPQHF. The full variable domain, rest sourced from reference TRBV7-3 and TRBJ1-5, is GAGVSQTPSNKVTEKGKYVELRCDPISGHTALYWYRQSLGQGPEFLIYFQGTGAADDSGLPNDRFFAVRPEGSVSTLKIQRTERGDSAVYLCASSEDGSNQPQHFGDGTRLSIL.

This clonotype has more than one count but fewer than ten. This sequence joins TRBV20-1 and TRBJ2-7; unclear D gene. The CDR3 has 14 residues. The V gene's germline CDR1 is DFQATT and CDR2 SNEGSKA (reference sequence). The V gene lost 4 bases and the J gene lost 0 bases, with 13 bases spanning the gap. Written as DNA, the CDR3 is TGCAGTGCTATGGACGGCAGAAGCTCCTACGAGCAGTACTTC. Translation gives CSAMDGRSSYEQYF.

This chain uses TRBV12-3 or TRBV12-4 with TRBJ1-1; the D gene is possibly TRBD1 (6 bases). The CDR3 extends over 12 amino acids. Trimming cost V 3 bases and J 11 bases, with 13 bases left between them. CDR3 DNA: TGTGCCAGCAGTTTGGACAGTGATAGGGCTTTCTTT. Translating it yields CASSLDSDRAFF.